This T cell receptor beta chain is drawn from a study of blood T cell repertoires in COVID-19. Study context: Sites across the United States, Italy and Spain contributed samples from acute and convalescent COVID-19. Sources were T cells, B-cell-depleted T cells, or PBMCs; the material itself was cDNA or gDNA.

Authors' processing steps: The assay estimated nucleated cells by amplifying reference gene primers. Data came from immunoSEQ multiplex PCR; TCRdb stores just in-frame clones and leaves some out. The V and J calls and the clone size are those of that table, but D and trimming were determined from the DNA. The table has roughly 300,000 clones, nearly 90% seen once. Recruited during active infection, patients (from Seattle) were subsequently followed longitudinally. V dropped 1 base and J dropped 5 bases, with 14 bases sitting between them. The CDR3 extends over 15 amino acids. The germline gives CDR1 MGHRA, CDR2 YSYEKL.

The chain links TRBV4-1 to TRBJ1-1; D gene uncertain. Sequencing was carried out using peripheral blood. The clonotype was recovered from a woman in her 30s with COVID-19, enrolled during active disease. The CDR3: CASSQGVARGTEAFF. In nucleotides, the CDR3 is TGCGCCAGCAGCCAAGGGGTAGCCCGCGGAACTGAAGCTTTCTTT.